The sequence of this TCR beta chain was determined in a study of shared clonotypes between healthy human individuals. As for this clone: Different DNA sequences within this sample yield the same CDR3.

This CDR3 is built from 14 residues. The germline gives CDR1 SQVTM, CDR2 ANQGSEA. V was clipped by 5 bases and J by 5 bases, with 16 bases between them. Using immunoSEQ multiplex PCR, the repertoire was profiled, and TCRdb retains in-frame clones only, with some absent. The profile shows more than 550,000 clones, roughly two thirds of them singletons. The sequenced sample was memory CD4+ T cells sorted from blood. Subset denoted: CD45RA-negative fraction. The receptor was derived from a woman in her 30s in good health. The rearrangement links TRBV29-1 to TRBJ2-1; perhaps TRBD1 as D (6 bases). The CDR3 spells CSVTRGPIDNEQFF. The CDR3 DNA is TGCAGCGTTACCAGGGGCCCGATCGACAATGAGCAGTTCTTC.